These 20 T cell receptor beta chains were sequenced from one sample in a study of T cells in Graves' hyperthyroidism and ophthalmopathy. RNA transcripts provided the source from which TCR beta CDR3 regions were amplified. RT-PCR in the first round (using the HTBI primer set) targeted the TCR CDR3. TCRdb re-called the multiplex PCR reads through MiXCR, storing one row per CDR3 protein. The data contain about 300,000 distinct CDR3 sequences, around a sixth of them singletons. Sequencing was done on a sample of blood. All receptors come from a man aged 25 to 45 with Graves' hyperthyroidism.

Here the CDR3 DNA reads TGCAGCGTTGAAGGAGGGGGCGGCTACACCTTC. Translated: CSVEGGGGYTF. The chain combines TRBV29-1 with TRBJ1-2, with 7 bases lining up with TRBD1. The CDR3 spans 11 residues. Per germline, CDR1 SQVTM and CDR2 ANQGSEA. The junction had 1 base not matched to a gene; V was cut back by 1 base and J by 8 bases. Filled out from reference TRBV29-1 and TRBJ1-2, the complete variable domain reads SAVISQKPSRDICQRGTSLTIQCQVDSQVTMMFWYRQQPGQSLTLIATANQGSEATYESGFVIDKFPISRPNLTFSTLTVSNMSPEDSSIYLCSVEGGGGYTFGSGTRLTVV.

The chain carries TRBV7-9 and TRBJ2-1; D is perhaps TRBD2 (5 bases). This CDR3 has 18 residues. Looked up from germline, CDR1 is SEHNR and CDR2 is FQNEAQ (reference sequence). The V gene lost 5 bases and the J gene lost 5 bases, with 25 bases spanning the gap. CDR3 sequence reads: CASSAGPGRAWYNNEQFF. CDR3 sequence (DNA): TGTGCCAGCAGCGCCGGACCGGGGAGAGCGTGGTACAACAATGAGCAGTTCTTC.

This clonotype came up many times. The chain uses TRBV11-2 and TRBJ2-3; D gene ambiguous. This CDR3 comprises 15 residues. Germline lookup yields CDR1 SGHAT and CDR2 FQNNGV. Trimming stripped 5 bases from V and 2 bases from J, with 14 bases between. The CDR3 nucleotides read TGTGCCAGCAGCCCACAGCCCAGCCCCACAGATACGCAGTATTTT. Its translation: CASSPQPSPTDTQYF. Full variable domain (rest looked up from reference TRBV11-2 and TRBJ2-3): EAGVAQSPRYKIIEKRQSVAFWCNPISGHATLYWYQQILGQGPKLLIQFQNNGVVDDSQLPKDRFSAERLKGVDSTLKIQPAKLEDSAVYLCASSPQPSPTDTQYFGPGTRLTVL.

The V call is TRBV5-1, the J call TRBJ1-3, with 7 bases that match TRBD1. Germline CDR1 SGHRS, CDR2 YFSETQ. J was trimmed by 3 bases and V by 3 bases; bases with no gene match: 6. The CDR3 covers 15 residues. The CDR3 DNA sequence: TGCGCCAGCAGCTACTCCGGGACAGATGGAAACACCATATATTTT. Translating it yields CASSYSGTDGNTIYF.

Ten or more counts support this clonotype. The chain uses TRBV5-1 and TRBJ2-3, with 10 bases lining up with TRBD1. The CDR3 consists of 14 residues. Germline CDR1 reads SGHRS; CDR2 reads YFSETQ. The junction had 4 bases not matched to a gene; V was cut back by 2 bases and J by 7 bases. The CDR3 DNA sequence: TGCGCCAGCAGCTTCGGGACAGGGGAAAATACGCAGTATTTT. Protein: CASSFGTGENTQYF.

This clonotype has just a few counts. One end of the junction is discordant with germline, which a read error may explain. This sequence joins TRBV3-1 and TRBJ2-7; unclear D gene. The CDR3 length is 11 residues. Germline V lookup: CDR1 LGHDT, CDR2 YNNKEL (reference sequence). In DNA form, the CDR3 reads TGTGCCGGCAGCCAGTCCTACGAGCAGTACTTC. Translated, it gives CAGSQSYEQYF.

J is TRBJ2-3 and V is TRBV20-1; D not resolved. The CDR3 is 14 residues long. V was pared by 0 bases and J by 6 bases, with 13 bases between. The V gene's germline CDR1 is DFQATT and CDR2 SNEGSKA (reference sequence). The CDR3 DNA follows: TGCAGTGCTAGAGATTCGCTCGCTGGGGATACGCAGTATTTT. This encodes CSARDSLAGDTQYF.

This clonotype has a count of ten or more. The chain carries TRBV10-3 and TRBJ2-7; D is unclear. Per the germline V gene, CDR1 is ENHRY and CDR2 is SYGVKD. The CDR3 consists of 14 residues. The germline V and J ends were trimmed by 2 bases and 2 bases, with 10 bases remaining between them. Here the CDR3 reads CAISEGRSTYEQYF. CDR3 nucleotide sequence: TGTGCCATCAGTGAGGGGCGGAGCACCTACGAGCAGTACTTC.

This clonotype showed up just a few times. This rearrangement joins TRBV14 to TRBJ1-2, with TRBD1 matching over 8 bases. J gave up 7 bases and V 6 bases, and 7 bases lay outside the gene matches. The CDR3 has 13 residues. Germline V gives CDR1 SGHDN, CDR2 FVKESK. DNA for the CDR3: TGTGCCAGCAGGGAGCAGGGGGCTGGTGGCTACACCTTC. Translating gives CASREQGAGGYTF.

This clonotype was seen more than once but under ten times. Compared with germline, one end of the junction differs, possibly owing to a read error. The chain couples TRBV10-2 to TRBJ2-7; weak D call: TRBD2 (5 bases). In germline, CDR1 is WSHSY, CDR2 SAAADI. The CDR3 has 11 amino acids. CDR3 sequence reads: CASNEGSKQYF. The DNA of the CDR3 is TGCGCCAGCAATGAGGGCAGCAAGCAGTACTTC.

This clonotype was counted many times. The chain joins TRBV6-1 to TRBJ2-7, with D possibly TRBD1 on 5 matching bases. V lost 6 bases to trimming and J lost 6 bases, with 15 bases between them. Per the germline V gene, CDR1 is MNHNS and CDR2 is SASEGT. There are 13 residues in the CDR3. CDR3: CASSLRTQGEQYF. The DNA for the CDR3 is TGTGCCAGCAGCTTGCGGACCCAGGGCGAGCAGTACTTC.

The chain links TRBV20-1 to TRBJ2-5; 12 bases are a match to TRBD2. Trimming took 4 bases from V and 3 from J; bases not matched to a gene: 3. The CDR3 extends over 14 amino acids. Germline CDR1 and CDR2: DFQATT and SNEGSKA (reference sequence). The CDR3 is CSATSGGAEETQYF. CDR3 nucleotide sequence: TGCAGTGCTACTAGCGGGGGGGCTGAAGAGACCCAGTACTTC.

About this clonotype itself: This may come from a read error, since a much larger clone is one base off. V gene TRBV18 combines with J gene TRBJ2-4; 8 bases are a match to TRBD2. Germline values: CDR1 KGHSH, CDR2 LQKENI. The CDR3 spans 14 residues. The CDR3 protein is CASPPPAGENIQYF. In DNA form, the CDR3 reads TGTGCCAGCCCACCACCAGCGGGAGAAAACATTCAGTACTTC.

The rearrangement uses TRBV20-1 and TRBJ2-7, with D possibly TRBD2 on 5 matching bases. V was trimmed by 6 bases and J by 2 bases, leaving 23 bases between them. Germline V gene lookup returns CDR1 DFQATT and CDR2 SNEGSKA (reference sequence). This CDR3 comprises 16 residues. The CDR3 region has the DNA TGCAGTGCGCGCCAGGTGTTCGAGCGGCAAACCTACGAGCAGTACTTC. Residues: CSARQVFERQTYEQYF.

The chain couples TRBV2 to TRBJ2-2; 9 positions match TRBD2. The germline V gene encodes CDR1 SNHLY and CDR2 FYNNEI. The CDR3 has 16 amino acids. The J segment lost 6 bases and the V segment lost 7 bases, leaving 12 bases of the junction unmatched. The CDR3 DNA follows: TGTGCCAGCACCCCGCGAGATAGCGGGAGCTCCGGGGAGCTGTTTTTT. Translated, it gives CASTPRDSGSSGELFF.

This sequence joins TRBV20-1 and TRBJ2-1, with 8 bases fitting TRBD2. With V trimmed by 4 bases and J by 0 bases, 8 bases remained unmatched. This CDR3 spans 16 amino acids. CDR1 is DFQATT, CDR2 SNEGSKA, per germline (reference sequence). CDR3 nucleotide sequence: TGCAGTGCTAAGGATCCGGGACTAGGCTCCTACAATGAGCAGTTCTTC. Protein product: CSAKDPGLGSYNEQFF.

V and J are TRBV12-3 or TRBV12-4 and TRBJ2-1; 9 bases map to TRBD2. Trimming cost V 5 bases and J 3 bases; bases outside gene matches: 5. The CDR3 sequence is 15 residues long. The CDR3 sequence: CASSLSSGIYNEQFF. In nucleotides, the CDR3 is TGTGCCAGCAGTCTATCTAGCGGGATCTACAATGAGCAGTTCTTC.

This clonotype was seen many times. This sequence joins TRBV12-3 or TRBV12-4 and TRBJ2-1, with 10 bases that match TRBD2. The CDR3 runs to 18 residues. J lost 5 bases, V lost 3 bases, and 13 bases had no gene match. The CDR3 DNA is TGTGCCAGCAGTTTTCGGCTAGCGGGAGTAGGCCTCGACAATGAGCAGTTCTTC. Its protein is CASSFRLAGVGLDNEQFF.

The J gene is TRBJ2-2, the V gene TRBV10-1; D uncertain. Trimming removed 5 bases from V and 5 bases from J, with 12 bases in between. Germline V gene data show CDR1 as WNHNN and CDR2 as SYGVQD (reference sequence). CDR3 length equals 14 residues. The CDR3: CASSRTTETGELFF. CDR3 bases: TGCGCCAGCAGTAGAACCACTGAGACCGGGGAGCTGTTTTTT.

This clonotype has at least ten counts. CDR3 coding DNA: TGTGCCAGCAGCCAAGGCCCCCGGCCCTATGGCTACACCTTC. Translated, it gives CASSQGPRPYGYTF. The chain uses TRBV3-1 and TRBJ1-2; no definite D call. CDR3 length equals 14 residues. Deletions cut 1 base from V and 4 bases from J, with 10 bases between. Germline CDR1 LGHDT, CDR2 YNNKEL (reference sequence).